Here is one T cell receptor beta chain with its context. Its target is unknown. Data came from immunoSEQ multiplex PCR; TCRdb stores just in-frame clones and leaves some out. The table shows about 110,000 clones, with around 90% occurring only once. The sample belongs to a study of T cell responses to AZD1222 COVID-19 vaccine. Germline V gene data show CDR1 as SGHRS and CDR2 as YFSETQ. V gave up 3 bases and J gave up 4 bases, with 10 bases separating them. The length of the CDR3 is 13 residues. General study findings and limits: Most donors were white British and more were female, and clonal diversity was possibly underestimated.

This sequence originates from an adult in good health. The source material was peripheral blood, sampled on day 0 of AZD1222 vaccination. The chain has TRBV5-1 and TRBJ1-1; unclear D gene. In DNA, the CDR3 is TGCGCCAGCAGCTATTCCCCGGGCACTGAAGCTTTCTTT. Its protein product is CASSYSPGTEAFF.